This paragraph reports one TCR beta chain. The antigen is not known. This record belongs to a study of blood T cells in healthy people across ages. Germline V gene sequence: CDR1 SGDLS, CDR2 YYNGEE. V lost 5 bases, J lost 8 bases, and 9 bases stayed unmatched. This CDR3 has 14 amino acids. Using a J-beta primer mix together with a sample-barcoded 5' primer, a second PCR was run for roughly 7 to 11 cycles. TCRdb used MiXCR to reprocess the 5' RACE reads, holding one entry per CDR3 protein. The sample lists hundreds of thousands of distinct CDR3 sequences, about 30% occurring once. Findings and caveats of the study: Unknown donor CMV status possibly confounded expanded clonotype changes. While age rose, TCR beta diversity per million T cells dropped in a roughly linear way. Greater diversity and more naive CD4+ cells were seen in long-lived donors than in aged donors.

Sequences were obtained from blood. V usage is TRBV9 and J usage is TRBJ1-4; 7 bases agree with TRBD1. This clonotype was obtained from a woman of 80 years or more in good health. The CDR3: CASRVDRVREKLFF. The DNA for the CDR3 is TGTGCCAGCAGGGTCGACAGGGTGCGCGAAAAACTGTTTTTT.